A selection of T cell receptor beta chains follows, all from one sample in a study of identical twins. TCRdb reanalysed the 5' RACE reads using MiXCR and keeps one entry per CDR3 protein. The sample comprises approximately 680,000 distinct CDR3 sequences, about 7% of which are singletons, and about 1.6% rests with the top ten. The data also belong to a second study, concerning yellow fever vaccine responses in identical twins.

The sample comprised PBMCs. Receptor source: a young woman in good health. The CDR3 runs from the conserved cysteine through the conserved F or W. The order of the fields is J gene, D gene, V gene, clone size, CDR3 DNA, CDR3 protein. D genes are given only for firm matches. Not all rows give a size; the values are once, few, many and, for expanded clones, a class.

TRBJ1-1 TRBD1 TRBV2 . TGTGCCAGCATTTCGGGACAGATGAACACTGAAGCTTTCTTT CASISGQMNTEAFF
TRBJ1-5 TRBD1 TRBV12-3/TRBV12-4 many TGTGCCAGCAGACCGACAGGGGAAAGTCAGCCCCAGCATTTT CASRPTGESQPQHF
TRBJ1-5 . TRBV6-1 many TGTGCCAGCAGCGGACGGGGCAATCAGCCCCAGCATTTT CASSGRGNQPQHF
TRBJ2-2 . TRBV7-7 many TGTGCCAGCAGCATAGACTACAACACCGGGGAGCTGTTTTTT CASSIDYNTGELFF
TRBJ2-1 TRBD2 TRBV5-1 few TGCGCCAGCAGCGCGAAAACTAGCGGGAGACAGAATGAGCAGTTCTTC CASSAKTSGRQNEQFF
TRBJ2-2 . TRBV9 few TGTGCCAGCAGCGTAATAGGAACCGGGGAGCTGTTTTTT CASSVIGTGELFF
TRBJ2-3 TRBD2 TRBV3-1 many TGTGCCAGCAGCCAAGGGTCGGGGGGGCCGACAGATACGCAGTATTTT CASSQGSGGPTDTQYF
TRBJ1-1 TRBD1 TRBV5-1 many TGCGCCAGTAATGAGGGACAGGTAAACACTGAAGCTTTCTTT CASNEGQVNTEAFF
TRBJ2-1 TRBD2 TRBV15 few TGTGCCACCAGCTCCGGGCGGGAGGCGGGTGAGCAGTTCTTC CATSSGREAGEQFF
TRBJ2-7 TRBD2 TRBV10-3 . TGTGCCATCAGTGAAGGGGGCTTAGCGGGAGACTACGAGCAGTACTTC CAISEGGLAGDYEQYF
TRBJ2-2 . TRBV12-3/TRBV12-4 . TGTGCCAGCGGCCCGCATGCAGACCCGAACACCGGGGAGCTGTTTTTT CASGPHADPNTGELFF
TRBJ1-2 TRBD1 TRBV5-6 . TGTGCCAGCAGCTACGACAGGGGTTATGGCTACACCTTC CASSYDRGYGYTF
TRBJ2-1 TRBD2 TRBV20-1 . TGCTGTGCTAGCCGTCTAGCGGGGGGGCTTCTCAGTTACAATGAGCAGTTCTTC CCASRLAGGLLSYNEQFF
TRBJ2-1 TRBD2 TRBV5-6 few TGTGCCAGCAGCTCGGGAGGACTAGTTATTACCAATGAGCAGTTCTTC CASSSGGLVITNEQFF
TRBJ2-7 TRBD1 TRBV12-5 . TGTGCTAGTGGGACAGGGACCGAAACCTACGAGCAGTACTTC CASGTGTETYEQYF
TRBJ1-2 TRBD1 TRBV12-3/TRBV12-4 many TGTGCCAGCATCGTCCCCGACAGGGACGGTGGCTACACCTTC CASIVPDRDGGYTF
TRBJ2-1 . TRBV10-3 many TGTGCCACCGGTGCCCGGGGTACAACGGGTTTTGACAATGAGCAGTTCTTC CATGARGTTGFDNEQFF
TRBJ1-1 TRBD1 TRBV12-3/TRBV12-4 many TGTGCCAGCAGTTTAAAGGGGGCCGGCACTGAAGCTTTCTTT CASSLKGAGTEAFF
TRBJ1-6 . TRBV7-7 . TGTGCCAGCAGCTTGGGCAGGCGTAATTCACCCCTCCACTTT CASSLGRRNSPLHF
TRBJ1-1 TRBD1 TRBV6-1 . TGTGCCAGCAGAACAGGGGTTGGGAACACTGAAGCTTTCTTT CASRTGVGNTEAFF